This TCR beta chain was recovered during a study of T-cell reconstitution after alpha-beta-depleted transplantation in children. This clonotype has just a few counts. For TCRbeta, the library was prepared with unique molecular identifiers. TCRdb re-derived calls from the PCR reads in MiXCR, one entry per CDR3 protein. The profile covers around 670,000 distinct CDR3 sequences, with less than 15% appearing a single time and 0.79% taken by the ten largest. From germline, CDR1 is DFQATT and CDR2 SNEGSKA (reference sequence). With V trimmed by 6 bases and J by 6 bases, 6 bases remained unmatched. This CDR3 spans 13 amino acids.

Sequencing was performed on PBMCs, taken before TCRalphabeta/CD19-depleted stem cell transplant. This chain links TRBV20-1 with TRBJ2-2; TRBD1 agrees at 8 bases. The source of this sequence is a girl under 10 years old with congenital amegakaryocytic thrombocytopenia, due to receive a stem cell transplant. CDR3 residues: CSARTGTAGELFF. The DNA for the CDR3 is TGCAGTGCAAGGACAGGGACCGCCGGGGAGCTGTTTTTT.